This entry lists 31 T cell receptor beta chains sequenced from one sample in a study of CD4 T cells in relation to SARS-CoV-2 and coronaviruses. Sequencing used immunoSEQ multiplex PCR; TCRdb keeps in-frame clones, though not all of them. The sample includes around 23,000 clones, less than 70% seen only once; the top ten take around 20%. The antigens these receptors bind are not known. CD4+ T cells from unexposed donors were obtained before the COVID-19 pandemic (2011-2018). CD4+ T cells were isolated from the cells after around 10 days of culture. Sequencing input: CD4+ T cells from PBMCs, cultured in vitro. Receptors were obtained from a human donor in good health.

The DNA for the CDR3 is TGTGCCAGTCGGCGGCGTCTAGCGAGCGGGGAGCTGTTTTTT. Its translation: CASRRRLASGELFF. V gene TRBV19 combines with J gene TRBJ2-2; weak D call: TRBD2 (6 bases). V was trimmed by 8 bases and J by 7 bases, leaving 17 bases between them. CDR3 length equals 14 residues. CDR1 LNHDA and CDR2 SQIVND come from the germline V gene (reference sequence).

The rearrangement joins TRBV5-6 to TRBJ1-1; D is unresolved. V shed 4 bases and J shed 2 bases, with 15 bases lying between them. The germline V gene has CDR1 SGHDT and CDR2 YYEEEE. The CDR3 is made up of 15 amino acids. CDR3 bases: TGTGCCAGCAGCGCGCAGCTAGGTAGCAACACTGAAGCTTTCTTT. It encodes CASSAQLGSNTEAFF.

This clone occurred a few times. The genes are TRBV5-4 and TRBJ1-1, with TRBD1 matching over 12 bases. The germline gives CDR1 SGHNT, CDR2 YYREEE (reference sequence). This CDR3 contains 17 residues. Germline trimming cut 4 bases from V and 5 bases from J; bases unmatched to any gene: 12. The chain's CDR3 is CASSHKGQGAVGTEAFF. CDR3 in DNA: TGTGCCAGCAGCCACAAGGGACAGGGGGCGGTAGGGACTGAAGCTTTCTTT.

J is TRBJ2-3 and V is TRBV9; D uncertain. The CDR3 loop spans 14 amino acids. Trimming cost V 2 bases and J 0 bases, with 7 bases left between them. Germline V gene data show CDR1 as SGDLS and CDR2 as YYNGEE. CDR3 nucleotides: TGTGCCAGCAGCGTGGGCCAGAGCACAGATACGCAGTATTTT. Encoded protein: CASSVGQSTDTQYF.

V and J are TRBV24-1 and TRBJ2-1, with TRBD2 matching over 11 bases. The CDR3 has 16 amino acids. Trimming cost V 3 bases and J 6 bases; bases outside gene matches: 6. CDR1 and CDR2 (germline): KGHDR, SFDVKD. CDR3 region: CATSDASGTSGNEQFF. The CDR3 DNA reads TGTGCCACCAGTGATGCCTCCGGGACTAGCGGCAATGAGCAGTTCTTC.

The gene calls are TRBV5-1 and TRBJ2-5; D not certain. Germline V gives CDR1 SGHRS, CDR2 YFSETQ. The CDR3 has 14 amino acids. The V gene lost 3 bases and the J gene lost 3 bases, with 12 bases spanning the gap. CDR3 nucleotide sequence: TGCGCCAGCAGCTCAGGACGGTTAAAAGAGACCCAGTACTTC. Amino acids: CASSSGRLKETQYF.

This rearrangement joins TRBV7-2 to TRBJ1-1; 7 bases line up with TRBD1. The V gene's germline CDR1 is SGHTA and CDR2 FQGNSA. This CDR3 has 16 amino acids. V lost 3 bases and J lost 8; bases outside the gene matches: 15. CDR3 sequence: CASSFPQGTTRGEAFF. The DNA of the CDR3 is TGTGCCAGCAGCTTTCCACAGGGGACGACGAGGGGAGAAGCTTTCTTT.

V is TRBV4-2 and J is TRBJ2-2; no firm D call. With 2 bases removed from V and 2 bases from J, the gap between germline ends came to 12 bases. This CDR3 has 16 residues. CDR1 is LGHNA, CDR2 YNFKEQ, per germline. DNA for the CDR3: TGTGCCAGCAGCCAAAACAGTGTTCAAAACACCGGGGAGCTGTTTTTT. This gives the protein CASSQNSVQNTGELFF.

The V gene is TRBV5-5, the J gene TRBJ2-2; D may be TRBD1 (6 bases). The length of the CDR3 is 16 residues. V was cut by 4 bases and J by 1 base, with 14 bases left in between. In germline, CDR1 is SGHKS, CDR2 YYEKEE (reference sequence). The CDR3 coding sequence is TGTGCCAGCAGCCCTTTGGGGGCCGAGAACACCGGGGAGCTGTTTTTT. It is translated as CASSPLGAENTGELFF.

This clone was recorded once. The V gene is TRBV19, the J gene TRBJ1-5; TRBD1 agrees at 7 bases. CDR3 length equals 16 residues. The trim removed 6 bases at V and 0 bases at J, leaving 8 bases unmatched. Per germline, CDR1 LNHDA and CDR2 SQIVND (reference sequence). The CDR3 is CASSLTGTYSNQPQHF. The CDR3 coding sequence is TGTGCCAGTAGCCTGACAGGGACCTATAGCAATCAGCCCCAGCATTTT.

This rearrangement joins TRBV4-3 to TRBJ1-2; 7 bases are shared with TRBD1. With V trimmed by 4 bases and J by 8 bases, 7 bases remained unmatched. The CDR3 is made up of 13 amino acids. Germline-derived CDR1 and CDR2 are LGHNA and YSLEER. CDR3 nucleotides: TGCGCCAGCAGCCCCCAGGGGGGTTACGGCTACACCTTC. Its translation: CASSPQGGYGYTF.

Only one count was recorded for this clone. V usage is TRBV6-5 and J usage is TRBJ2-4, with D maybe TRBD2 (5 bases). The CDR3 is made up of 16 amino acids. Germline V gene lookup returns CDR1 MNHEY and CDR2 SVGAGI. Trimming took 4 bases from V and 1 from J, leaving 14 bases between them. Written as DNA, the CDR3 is TGTGCCAGCAGTTTTGAGGGTGAGTATGCCAAAAACATTCAGTACTTC. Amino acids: CASSFEGEYAKNIQYF.

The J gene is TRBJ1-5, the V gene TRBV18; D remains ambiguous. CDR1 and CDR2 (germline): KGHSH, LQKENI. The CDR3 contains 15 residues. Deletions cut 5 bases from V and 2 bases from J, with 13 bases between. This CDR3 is CASSKEGMGNQPQHF. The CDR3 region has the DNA TGTGCCAGCTCAAAGGAAGGGATGGGCAATCAGCCCCAGCATTTT.

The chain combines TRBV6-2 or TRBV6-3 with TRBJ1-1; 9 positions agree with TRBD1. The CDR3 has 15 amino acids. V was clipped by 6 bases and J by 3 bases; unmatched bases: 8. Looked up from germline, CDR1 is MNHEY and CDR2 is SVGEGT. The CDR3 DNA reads TGTGCCAGCAGCGACACGGGACAGGGCCACACTGAAGCTTTCTTT. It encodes CASSDTGQGHTEAFF.

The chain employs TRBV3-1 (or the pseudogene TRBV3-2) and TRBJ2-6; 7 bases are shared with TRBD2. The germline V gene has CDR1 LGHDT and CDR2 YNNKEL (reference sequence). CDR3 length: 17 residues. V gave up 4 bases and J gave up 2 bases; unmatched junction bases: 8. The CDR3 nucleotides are TGTGCCAGCAGCCTGGGGGGGGGAGTCCCTGGGGCCAACGTCCTGACTTTC. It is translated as CASSLGGGVPGANVLTF.

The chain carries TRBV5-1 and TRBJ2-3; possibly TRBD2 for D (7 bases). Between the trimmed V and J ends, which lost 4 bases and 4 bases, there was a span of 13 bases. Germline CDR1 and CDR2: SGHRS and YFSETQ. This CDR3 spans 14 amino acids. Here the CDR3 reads CASSELGGADTQYF. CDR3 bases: TGCGCCAGCAGCGAACTAGGGGGGGCAGATACGCAGTATTTT.

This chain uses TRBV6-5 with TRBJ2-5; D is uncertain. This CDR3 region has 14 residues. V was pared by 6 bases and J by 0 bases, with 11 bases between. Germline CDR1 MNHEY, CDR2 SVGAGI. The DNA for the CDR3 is TGTGCCAGCAGCAATCCCCCCTACCAAGAGACCCAGTACTTC. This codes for CASSNPPYQETQYF.

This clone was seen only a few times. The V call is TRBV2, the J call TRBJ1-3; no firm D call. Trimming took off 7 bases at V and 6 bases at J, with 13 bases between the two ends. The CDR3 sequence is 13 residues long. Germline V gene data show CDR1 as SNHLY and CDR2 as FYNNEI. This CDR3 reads CASTLNTLNTIYF. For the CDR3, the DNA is TGTGCCAGCACTTTGAACACCTTAAACACCATATATTTT.

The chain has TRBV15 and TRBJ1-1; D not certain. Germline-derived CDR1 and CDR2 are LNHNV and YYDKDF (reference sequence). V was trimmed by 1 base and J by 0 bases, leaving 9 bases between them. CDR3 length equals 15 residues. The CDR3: CATSRGGAMNTEAFF. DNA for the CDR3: TGTGCCACCAGCAGAGGTGGAGCCATGAACACTGAAGCTTTCTTT.

The CDR3 sequence: CASSLARTQYF. The CDR3 nucleotides are TGTGCCAGCAGCTTAGCCCGTACGCAGTATTTT. V usage is TRBV7-6 and J usage is TRBJ2-3; D unresolved. V dropped 0 bases and J dropped 8 bases, with 3 bases sitting between them. This CDR3 region has 11 residues. Germline V gene lookup returns CDR1 SGHVS and CDR2 FNYEAQ. The full variable domain, with the rest looked up from reference TRBV7-6 and TRBJ2-3, is GAGVSQSPRYKVTKRGQDVALRCDPISGHVSLYWYRQALGQGPEFLTYFNYEAQQDKSGLPNDRFSAERPEGSISTLTIQRTEQRDSAMYRCASSLARTQYFGPGTRLTVL.

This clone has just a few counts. This chain's CDR3 is CATWTGNFYEQYF. Here the CDR3 DNA reads TGTGCCACCTGGACAGGAAATTTCTACGAGCAGTACTTC. The gene calls are TRBV7-9 and TRBJ2-7, with 7 positions matching TRBD1. The CDR3 extends over 13 amino acids. Germline V gene data show CDR1 as SEHNR and CDR2 as FQNEAQ (reference sequence). The trim removed 10 bases at V and 3 bases at J, leaving 9 bases unmatched. Filled out from reference TRBV7-9 and TRBJ2-7, the complete variable domain reads DTGVSQNPRHKITKRGQNVTFRCDPISEHNRLYWYRQTLGQGPEFLTYFQNEAQLEKSRLLSDRFSAERPKGSFSTLEIQRTEQGDSAMYLCATWTGNFYEQYFGPGTRLTVT.

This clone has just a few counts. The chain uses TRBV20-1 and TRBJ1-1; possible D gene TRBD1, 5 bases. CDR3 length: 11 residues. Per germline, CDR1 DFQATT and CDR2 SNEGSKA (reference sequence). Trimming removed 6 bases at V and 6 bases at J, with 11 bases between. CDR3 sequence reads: CSAPQGAEAFF. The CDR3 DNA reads TGCAGTGCCCCGCAGGGAGCTGAAGCTTTCTTT.

The CDR3 nucleotides read TGTGCCAGTAACCCCACAGGGGGGTACACTGAAGCTTTCTTT. It specifies CASNPTGGYTEAFF. The V and J genes are TRBV19 and TRBJ1-1; the match to TRBD1 covers 8 bases. From germline, CDR1 is LNHDA and CDR2 SQIVND (reference sequence). V dropped 7 bases and J dropped 3; count of bases not matched to a gene: 7. The length of the CDR3 is 14 residues. The full variable domain, its missing parts supplied by reference TRBV19 and TRBJ1-1, is DGGITQSPKYLFRKEGQNVTLSCEQNLNHDAMYWYRQDPGQGLRLIYYSQIVNDFQKGDIAEGYSVSREKKESFPLTVTSAQKNPTAFYLCASNPTGGYTEAFFGQGTRLTVV.

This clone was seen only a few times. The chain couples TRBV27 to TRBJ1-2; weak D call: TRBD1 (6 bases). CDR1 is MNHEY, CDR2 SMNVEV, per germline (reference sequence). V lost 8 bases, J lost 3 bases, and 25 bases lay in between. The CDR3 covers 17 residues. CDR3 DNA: TGTGCCAGCTCACTGGGTGGGAACCGGGGGCCGCACTATGGCTACACCTTC. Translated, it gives CASSLGGNRGPHYGYTF.

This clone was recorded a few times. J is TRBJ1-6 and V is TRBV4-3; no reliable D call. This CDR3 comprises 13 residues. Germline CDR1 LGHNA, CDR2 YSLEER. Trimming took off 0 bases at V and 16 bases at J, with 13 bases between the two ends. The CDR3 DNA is TGCGCCAGCAGCCAAGATGCAAGGACCTGGCTCCACTTT. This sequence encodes CASSQDARTWLHF.

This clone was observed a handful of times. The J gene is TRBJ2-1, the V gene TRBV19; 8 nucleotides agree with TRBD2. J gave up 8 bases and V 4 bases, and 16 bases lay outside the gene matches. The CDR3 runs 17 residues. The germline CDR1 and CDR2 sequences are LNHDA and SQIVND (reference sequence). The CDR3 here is CASSKASTGGRVDEQFF. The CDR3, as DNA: TGTGCCAGTAGTAAAGCCTCAACGGGGGGGAGGGTAGATGAGCAGTTCTTC.

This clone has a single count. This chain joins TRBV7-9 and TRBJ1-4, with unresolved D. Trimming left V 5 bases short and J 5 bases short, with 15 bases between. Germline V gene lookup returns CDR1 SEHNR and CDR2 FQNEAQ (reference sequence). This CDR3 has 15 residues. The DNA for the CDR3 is TGTGCCAGCAGCCCGGCCCGGGAGTCCAATGAAAAACTGTTTTTT. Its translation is CASSPARESNEKLFF. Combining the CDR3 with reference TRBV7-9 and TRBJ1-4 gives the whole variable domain DTGVSQNPRHKITKRGQNVTFRCDPISEHNRLYWYRQTLGQGPEFLTYFQNEAQLEKSRLLSDRFSAERPKGSFSTLEIQRTEQGDSAMYLCASSPARESNEKLFFGSGTQLSVL.

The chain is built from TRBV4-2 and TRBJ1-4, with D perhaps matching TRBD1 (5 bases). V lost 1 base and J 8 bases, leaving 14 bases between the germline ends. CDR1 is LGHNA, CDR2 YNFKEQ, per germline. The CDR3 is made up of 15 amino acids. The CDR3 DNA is TGTGCCAGCAGCCAAGGGGGCATAGACATGGAAAAACTGTTTTTT. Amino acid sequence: CASSQGGIDMEKLFF.

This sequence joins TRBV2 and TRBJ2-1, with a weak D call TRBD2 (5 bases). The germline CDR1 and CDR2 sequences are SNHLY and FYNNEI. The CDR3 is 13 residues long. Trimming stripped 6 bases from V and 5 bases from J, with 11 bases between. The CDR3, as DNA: TGTGCCAGCAGGGTAGAGCGGAACAATGAGCAGTTCTTC. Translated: CASRVERNNEQFF.

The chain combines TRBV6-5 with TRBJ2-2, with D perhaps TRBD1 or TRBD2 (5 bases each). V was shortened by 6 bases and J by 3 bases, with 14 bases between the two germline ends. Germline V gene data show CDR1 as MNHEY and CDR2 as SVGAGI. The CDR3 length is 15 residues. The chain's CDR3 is CASRTGTSDTGELFF. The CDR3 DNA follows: TGTGCCAGCAGGACCGGGACGTCGGACACCGGGGAGCTGTTTTTT.

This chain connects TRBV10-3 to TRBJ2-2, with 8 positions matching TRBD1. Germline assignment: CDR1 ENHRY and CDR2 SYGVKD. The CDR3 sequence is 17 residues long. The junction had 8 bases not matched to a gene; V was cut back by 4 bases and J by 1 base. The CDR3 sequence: CAISGVDRVLNTGELFF. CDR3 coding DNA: TGTGCCATCAGTGGGGTGGACAGGGTATTGAACACCGGGGAGCTGTTTTTT.